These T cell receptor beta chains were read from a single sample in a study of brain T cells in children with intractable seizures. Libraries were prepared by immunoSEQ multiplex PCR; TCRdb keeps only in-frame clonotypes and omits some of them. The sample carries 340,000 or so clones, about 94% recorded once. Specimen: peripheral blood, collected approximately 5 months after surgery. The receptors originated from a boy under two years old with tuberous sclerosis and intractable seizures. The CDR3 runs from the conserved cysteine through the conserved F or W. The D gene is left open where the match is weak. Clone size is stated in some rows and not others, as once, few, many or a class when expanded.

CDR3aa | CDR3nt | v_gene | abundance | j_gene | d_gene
CASSLVGRNTEAFF | TGCGCCAGCAGCTTGGTTGGCCGAAACACTGAAGCTTTCTTT | TRBV5-1 | NA | TRBJ1-1 | NA
CASRLAGMSTDTQYF | TGTGCCAGCAGACTAGCGGGAATGAGCACAGATACGCAGTATTTT | TRBV27 | NA | TRBJ2-3 | TRBD2
CASSEWDRAYEQYF | TGTGCCAGCAGTGAATGGGACAGGGCCTACGAGCAGTACTTC | TRBV6-1 | NA | TRBJ2-7 | TRBD1
CASSQDDRAHYGYTF | TGCGCCAGCAGCCAAGATGACAGGGCCCACTATGGCTACACCTTC | TRBV4-1 | NA | TRBJ1-2 | TRBD1
CASRSNRALTYGYTF | TGTGCCAGCCGAAGCAATCGGGCTTTAACCTATGGCTACACCTTC | TRBV27 | NA | TRBJ1-2 | NA
CASSTPGLAKNIQYF | TGCGCCAGCAGTACCCCGGGACTAGCTAAAAACATTCAGTACTTC | TRBV4-1 | NA | TRBJ2-4 | TRBD2
CASSTGDGSYGYTF | TGTGCCAGCAGCACCGGGGACGGCAGCTATGGCTACACCTTC | TRBV9 | NA | TRBJ1-2 | NA
CASSLRAGSPYEQYF | TGTGCCAGCAGCTTAAGAGCAGGGTCGCCATACGAGCAGTACTTC | TRBV7-3 | NA | TRBJ2-7 | NA
CASSLEAAGGNTDTQYF | TGCGCCAGCAGCTTGGAGGCAGCGGGGGGAAACACAGATACGCAGTATTTT | TRBV5-1 | NA | TRBJ2-3 | TRBD2
CASSQYYPGTEGYTF | TGTGCCAGTAGTCAGTATTACCCAGGGACGGAGGGCTACACCTTC | TRBV19 | NA | TRBJ1-2 | NA
CASNHKELQETQYF | TGTGCCAGCAACCATAAGGAGCTTCAAGAGACCCAGTACTTC | TRBV6-4 | NA | TRBJ2-5 | NA
CASSQERLWSPLHF | TGCGCCAGCAGCCAAGAAAGACTATGGTCACCCCTCCACTTT | TRBV4-1 | NA | TRBJ1-6 | NA
CASSLELGGEKLFF | TGTGCCAGCAGCTTAGAACTGGGTGGGGAAAAACTGTTTTTT | TRBV7-6 | NA | TRBJ1-4 | NA
CASSEDRGLFF | TGCGCCAGCAGTGAGGACAGGGGGCTGTTTTTT | TRBV10-2 | once | TRBJ2-2 | TRBD1
CASSNCVTLPSRQGGNQPQHF | TGTGCCAGCAGCAACTGCGTGACCCTTCCCTCGCGACAGGGGGGTAATCAGCCCCAGCATTTT | TRBV21-1 | NA | TRBJ1-5 | NA
CASRAAAEGLWANVLTF | TGTGCCAGCAGGGCAGCCGCGGAAGGTTTGTGGGCCAACGTCCTGACTTTC | TRBV7-9 | NA | TRBJ2-6 | NA
CASSQDRGTANTGELFF | TGTGCCAGCAGCCAAGATAGGGGGACGGCGAACACCGGGGAGCTGTTTTTT | TRBV14 | NA | TRBJ2-2 | NA
CASMEGVNSYEQYF | TGCGCCAGCATGGAGGGGGTGAACTCCTACGAGCAGTACTTC | TRBV5-1 | NA | TRBJ2-7 | NA
CASSWSGGRTDTQYF | TGTGCCAGCAGCTGGAGCGGGGGACGCACAGATACGCAGTATTTT | TRBV11-3 | NA | TRBJ2-3 | TRBD2
CASSSYRAGPSGNTIYF | TGTGCCAGCAGCTCATATCGGGCAGGGCCGTCTGGAAACACCATATATTTT | TRBV7-6 | NA | TRBJ1-3 | NA
CASSLVNGQPQHF | TGTGCCAGCAGCTTAGTAAATGGTCAGCCCCAGCATTTT | TRBV7-6 | NA | TRBJ1-5 | NA
CASSKLAGVHNEQFF | TGTGCCAGCAGCAAACTAGCGGGAGTCCACAATGAGCAGTTCTTC | TRBV6-5 | once | TRBJ2-1 | TRBD2
CASSLGTGSPLHF | TGTGCCAGCAGCTTAGGGACAGGTTCACCCCTCCACTTT | TRBV7-9 | NA | TRBJ1-6 | TRBD1
CASSATVNTEAFF | TGTGCCAGCAGCGCGACAGTGAACACTGAAGCTTTCTTT | TRBV5-6 | NA | TRBJ1-1 | NA
CASSTIMDSEGYNEQFF | TGTGCCAGCAGTACGATTATGGACAGTGAGGGCTACAATGAGCAGTTCTTC | TRBV4-2 | NA | TRBJ2-1 | NA
CASSRPTGLRNGYTF | TGTGCCAGCAGCCGTCCGACAGGGCTAAGAAACGGCTACACCTTC | TRBV7-9 | NA | TRBJ1-2 | TRBD1
CASSLKGLDTEAFF | TGTGCCAGCAGCTTAAAAGGGTTGGACACTGAAGCTTTCTTT | TRBV7-3 | NA | TRBJ1-1 | NA
CASSPFGQGASRGSYTF | TGTGCCAGCAGCCCCTTCGGACAGGGGGCGAGCCGCGGAAGCTACACCTTC | TRBV7-9 | NA | TRBJ1-2 | TRBD1
CASSLDGGGYYGYTF | TGTGCCAGCAGCTTAGACGGGGGAGGGTACTATGGCTACACCTTC | TRBV11-2 | NA | TRBJ1-2 | NA
CASRTGTSTDTQYF | TGTGCCAGCAGGACAGGGACTAGCACAGATACGCAGTATTTT | TRBV6-6 | NA | TRBJ2-3 | NA
CASSEFAGPRGGYTF | TGCGCCAGCAGTGAGTTTGCAGGGCCAAGGGGTGGCTACACCTTC | TRBV10-2 | NA | TRBJ1-2 | NA
CASSLAAQPQHF | TGTGCCAGCAGTTTGGCCGCTCAGCCCCAGCATTTT | TRBV12-3/TRBV12-4 | NA | TRBJ1-5 | NA
CASSNVLQETQYF | TGTGCCAGTAGTAATGTACTCCAAGAGACCCAGTACTTC | TRBV19 | NA | TRBJ2-5 | NA
CASSFPGGYEQYF | TGTGCCAGCAGCTTCCCCGGGGGTTACGAGCAGTACTTC | TRBV5-4 | NA | TRBJ2-7 | NA
CATSDRTGQNTGELFF | TGTGCCACCAGTGATCGCACGGGACAGAACACCGGGGAGCTGTTTTTT | TRBV24-1 | NA | TRBJ2-2 | NA
CASSWGWVAGEPELAQYF | TGTGCCAGCAGCTGGGGGTGGGTAGCGGGAGAGCCTGAGTTGGCCCAGTACTTC | TRBV5-6 | NA | TRBJ2-5 | TRBD2
CASSEGTLGNTIYF | TGTGCCAGCAGTGAGGGGACTCTCGGAAACACCATATATTTT | TRBV6-1 | NA | TRBJ1-3 | NA
CASSPKGHPLEQYF | TGTGCCAGCAGCCCGAAGGGACACCCTCTCGAGCAGTACTTC | TRBV7-8 | NA | TRBJ2-7 | NA
CATRVGFAGELFF | TGTGCCACCAGAGTGGGGTTCGCGGGGGAGCTGTTTTTT | TRBV24-1 | NA | TRBJ2-2 | NA
CASSYSRGTVHGYTF | TGTGCCAGCAGTTACTCGAGAGGGACAGTCCATGGCTACACCTTC | TRBV6-5 | NA | TRBJ1-2 | TRBD1
CASSFSRGQGDTEAFF | TGTGCCAGCAGTTTTTCCCGGGGGCAGGGTGACACTGAAGCTTTCTTT | TRBV28 | NA | TRBJ1-1 | NA
CASSQDGETQYF | TGTGCCAGCAGCCAAGATGGCGAGACCCAGTACTTC | TRBV3-1/TRBV3-2 | NA | TRBJ2-5 | NA
CASNPHGVGEKLFF | TGTGCCAGCAACCCCCATGGGGTGGGGGAAAAACTGTTTTTT | TRBV28 | NA | TRBJ1-4 | NA
CATRRQGLGQPQHF | TGTGCCACCAGGCGACAGGGGTTAGGACAGCCCCAGCATTTT | TRBV24-1 | few | TRBJ1-5 | TRBD1
CASSEASGTSPGKEYF | TGTGCCAGTAGTGAAGCTTCGGGGACTAGCCCCGGGAAGGAGTACTTC | TRBV6-1 | NA | TRBJ2-7 | TRBD2